A selection of T cell receptor beta chains follows, all from one sample in a study of blood T cells in healthy people across ages. TCRdb analysed the 5' RACE reads with MiXCR anew, one entry per CDR3 protein. The sample consists of around 1,600,000 distinct CDR3 sequences, under 55% of them appearing once. The sequenced sample consisted of blood. The origin of the receptors is a woman aged 18-29 years in good health. CDR3s include the opening cysteine and the closing phenylalanine or tryptophan. Fields, in order: J gene, V gene, CDR3 protein.

J: TRBJ2-5; V: TRBV21-1; CDR3: CASSKEGIQETRYF
J: TRBJ2-3; V: TRBV9; CDR3: CASSNDRVSTDTQYF
J: TRBJ2-1; V: TRBV12-3/TRBV12-4; CDR3: CANSGLRDRAGNEQFF
J: TRBJ2-2; V: TRBV10-3; CDR3: CAIGKITGELFF
J: TRBJ2-1; V: TRBV29-1; CDR3: CSVGGDIPSSYNEQFF
J: TRBJ2-3; V: TRBV15; CDR3: CATSRGPRQGSSTDTQYF
J: TRBJ1-6; V: TRBV10-3; CDR3: CAIKQGSNSPLHF
J: TRBJ2-3; V: TRBV7-9; CDR3: CASMPGHRTDTQYF
J: TRBJ2-5; V: TRBV14; CDR3: CASSQASGFLPETQYF
J: TRBJ2-1; V: TRBV20-1; CDR3: CSARARDRISPSSYNEQFF
J: TRBJ1-1; V: TRBV7-2; CDR3: CASRHQPMNTEAFF
J: TRBJ2-1; V: TRBV6-1; CDR3: CASSLEIAGVFEQFF
J: TRBJ1-1; V: TRBV29-1; CDR3: CSVGDKLNTEAFF
J: TRBJ2-1; V: TRBV20-1; CDR3: CSAEGGTGNEQFF
J: TRBJ1-1; V: TRBV7-6; CDR3: CASSLVVSGNTEAFF
J: TRBJ2-1; V: TRBV12-3/TRBV12-4; CDR3: CASRRPGLYNEQFF
J: TRBJ2-4; V: TRBV27; CDR3: CASSLSRAASKNIQYF
J: TRBJ2-3; V: TRBV2; CDR3: CASSGSGLTDTQYF
J: TRBJ2-2; V: TRBV27; CDR3: CASSFSGGLNTGELFF
J: TRBJ1-1; V: TRBV30; CDR3: CAWSAINRGNTEAFF
J: NA; V: TRBV20-1; CDR3: CSARVPSLDEQYF
J: TRBJ2-3; V: TRBV20-1; CDR3: CSASGLAVGTDTQYF
J: TRBJ1-1; V: TRBV12-3/TRBV12-4; CDR3: CASSLDPTGMAFF
J: TRBJ1-4; V: TRBV7-6; CDR3: CASSLQTPNEKLFF
J: TRBJ1-2; V: TRBV7-2; CDR3: CASSVARDNYGYTF
J: TRBJ2-2; V: TRBV5-6; CDR3: CASSLDRATGELFF
J: TRBJ2-1; V: TRBV6-5; CDR3: CASSYWDKLYEQFF
J: TRBJ2-6; V: TRBV5-1; CDR3: CASAGSGANVLTF
J: TRBJ1-3; V: TRBV4-3; CDR3: CASSQDSRMGNTIYF
J: TRBJ1-2; V: TRBV2; CDR3: CASLPETGYGYTF
J: NA; V: TRBV6-5; CDR3: CVSRRTSGGETQYF
J: TRBJ1-1; V: TRBV6-1; CDR3: CASNHMNTEAFF
J: TRBJ2-7; V: TRBV29-1; CDR3: CSAQDGAAYEQYF
J: TRBJ2-2; V: TRBV12-3/TRBV12-4; CDR3: CASTHGDTGELFF
J: TRBJ1-6; V: TRBV4-3; CDR3: CASSQVAVDYSPLHF
J: TRBJ2-3; V: TRBV7-2; CDR3: CASSLETGYSTDTQYF
J: TRBJ1-2; V: TRBV7-9; CDR3: CASSLEGPFGYTF
J: TRBJ2-7; V: TRBV27; CDR3: CASSPLGLAGSYEQYF
J: TRBJ1-1; V: TRBV6-5; CDR3: CASSYSTLRDTEAFF
J: TRBJ2-7; V: TRBV7-9; CDR3: CASSSSTSRMRLEQYF
J: TRBJ2-1; V: TRBV18; CDR3: CASSPPSQSEQFF
J: TRBJ2-7; V: TRBV12-3/TRBV12-4; CDR3: CASSFLGGPYEQYF
J: TRBJ2-7; V: TRBV4-3; CDR3: CASSPGATTSYEQYF
J: TRBJ1-6; V: TRBV10-3; CDR3: CATSREGTPLHF
J: TRBJ2-1; V: TRBV20-1; CDR3: CSVHSGRPYNEQFF